Each of the 31 T cell receptor beta chains below was sequenced from the same sample in a study of shared clonotypes between healthy human individuals. The protocol was immunoSEQ multiplex PCR, while the TCRdb copy is restricted to in-frame clones and leaves out a portion. Counted here are 800,000 to 1,200,000 clones, approximately 78% occurring once; the ten biggest clones make up about 0.52%. Specimen: memory CD4+ T cells from PBMCs. Subset noted: CD45RA-negative fraction. These receptors were taken from a man in his late teens or twenties in good health. Some clones in this sample may be carry-over from other donors' samples.

The chain has TRBV7-3 and TRBJ2-1; D may be TRBD1 or TRBD2 (5 bases each). CDR1 is SGHTA and CDR2 is FQGTGA in the germline V gene. Trimming removed 2 bases from V and 8 bases from J, with 16 bases in between. The CDR3 is made up of 15 amino acids. The CDR3 is CASSLYWDRPDEQFF. DNA for the CDR3: TGTGCCAGCAGCTTATATTGGGACCGCCCCGATGAGCAGTTCTTC. The whole variable domain, remainder taken from reference TRBV7-3 and TRBJ2-1, is GAGVSQTPSNKVTEKGKYVELRCDPISGHTALYWYRQSLGQGPEFLIYFQGTGAADDSGLPNDRFFAVRPEGSVSTLKIQRTERGDSAVYLCASSLYWDRPDEQFFGPGTRLTVL.

The chain couples TRBV7-3 to TRBJ2-2; D gene ambiguous. Germline CDR1 SGHTA, CDR2 FQGTGA. CDR3 length: 15 residues. The V end was cut by 2 bases, the J end by 4 bases, with 11 bases between. This chain's CDR3 is CASSLLGSRTGELFF. The CDR3 DNA reads as TGTGCCAGCAGCTTATTGGGTTCCCGCACCGGGGAGCTGTTTTTT.

CDR3 nucleotide sequence: TGTGCCAGCAGCCCCCAAGGGCGGGACAATGAGCAGTTCTTC. Protein sequence: CASSPQGRDNEQFF. The chain links TRBV9 to TRBJ2-1; weak D call: TRBD2 (5 bases). Trimming cost V 4 bases and J 5 bases, with 13 bases left between them. CDR3 length: 14 residues. Germline lookup yields CDR1 SGDLS and CDR2 YYNGEE.

The genes are TRBV7-2 and TRBJ2-7, with D possibly being TRBD2 (6 bases). The CDR3 totals 15 residues. V was shortened by 3 bases and J by 5 bases, with 17 bases between the two germline ends. Germline loops: CDR1 SGHTA, CDR2 FQGNSA. The CDR3 sequence: CASSFLAEGDNEQYF. CDR3 DNA: TGTGCCAGCAGCTTTTTAGCGGAGGGTGACAACGAGCAGTACTTC.

Turning to this clone: Other DNA sequences in this sample translate to the same CDR3. The V gene is TRBV28, the J gene TRBJ2-7; D is perhaps TRBD1 or TRBD2 (5 bases each). Deletions cut 2 bases from V and 3 bases from J, with 11 bases between. The length of the CDR3 is 14 residues. Germline-derived CDR1 and CDR2 are MDHEN and SYDVKM. The CDR3 protein is CASSLTGTFYEQYF. In DNA, the CDR3 is TGTGCCAGCAGTTTAACCGGGACCTTCTACGAGCAGTACTTC.

This rearrangement joins TRBV7-2 to TRBJ1-2; the D is unclear. Between the trimmed V and J ends, which lost 5 bases and 3 bases, there was a span of 13 bases. CDR3 size: 14 residues. Germline CDR1 SGHTA, CDR2 FQGNSA. The CDR3 reads CASSNDWTDYGYTF. The CDR3 region has the DNA TGTGCCAGCAGCAACGATTGGACGGACTATGGCTACACCTTC.

CDR3 loop: CATRGIWGYTF. DNA for the CDR3: TGTGCCACACGGGGCATATGGGGCTACACCTTC. The rearrangement links TRBV6-5 to TRBJ1-2, with D possibly TRBD1 on 5 matching bases. The germline CDR1 and CDR2 sequences are MNHEY and SVGAGI. Trimming cost V 10 bases and J 8 bases, with 14 bases left between them. CDR3 size: 11 residues.

This clone was detected a few times. V usage is TRBV4-1 and J usage is TRBJ1-2, with D tentatively TRBD1 (6 bases). The CDR3 has 16 amino acids. The germline CDR1 and CDR2 sequences are MGHRA and YSYEKL. The V end lost 3 bases, the J end lost 2 bases, and 16 bases lay between the germline ends. The CDR3, as DNA: TGCGCCAGCAGCCAGCCCACAGGGAGAGGAAACTATGGCTACACCTTC. It is translated as CASSQPTGRGNYGYTF.

The chain carries TRBV5-1 and TRBJ2-1; 14 nucleotides agree with TRBD2. Trimming removed 4 bases from V and 7 bases from J; junction bases left unmatched: 7. The germline V gene encodes CDR1 SGHRS and CDR2 YFSETQ. This CDR3 is built from 16 residues. CDR3 nucleotide sequence: TGCGCCAGCAGCCAGCCGGGACTAGCGGGAGCAAATGAGCAGTTCTTC. This encodes CASSQPGLAGANEQFF.

The genes are TRBV28 and TRBJ1-1; no definite D call. This CDR3 contains 14 residues. The V end lost 5 bases, the J end lost 2 bases, and 12 bases lay between the germline ends. Germline V gene lookup returns CDR1 MDHEN and CDR2 SYDVKM. CDR3 sequence reads: CASSLRTGNTEAFF. The CDR3 bases are TGTGCCAGCAGTCTTAGGACGGGTAACACTGAAGCTTTCTTT.

As to this clone: The same CDR3 can be traced to other DNA sequences in this sample. In nucleotides, the CDR3 is TGTGCCAGCAGCGTGACAGGGGCGAACTATGGCTACACCTTC. This translates into CASSVTGANYGYTF. V gene TRBV9 combines with J gene TRBJ1-2, with 8 positions matching TRBD1. V trimming: 2 bases; J trimming: 2 bases; junction bases outside the gene matches: 2. This CDR3 contains 14 residues. In germline, CDR1 is SGDLS, CDR2 YYNGEE.

J is TRBJ1-3 and V is TRBV19; the D is unclear. This CDR3 spans 12 amino acids. Trimming shortened V by 9 bases and J by 0 bases, and 6 bases separated the two germline ends. The germline CDR1 and CDR2 sequences are LNHDA and SQIVND (reference sequence). The CDR3 DNA sequence: TGTGCCAGCCTGAGCTCTGGAAACACCATATATTTT. Amino acid sequence: CASLSSGNTIYF.

A single count supports this clone. The chain couples TRBV4-3 to TRBJ2-3; 10 positions agree with TRBD2. Trimming removed 2 bases from V and 5 bases from J; junction bases left unmatched: 4. Germline V gene lookup returns CDR1 LGHNA and CDR2 YSLEER. This CDR3 spans 15 amino acids. CDR3 residues: CASSQLAGDQDTQYF. The CDR3 region has the DNA TGCGCCAGCAGCCAACTAGCGGGAGACCAAGATACGCAGTATTTT.

This clone was detected a few times. Other nucleotide sequences from this sample produce the same CDR3. The chain links TRBV5-6 to TRBJ1-5; the D is unclear. The germline gives CDR1 SGHDT, CDR2 YYEEEE. Trimming removed 4 bases at V and 5 bases at J, with 7 bases between. The length of the CDR3 is 12 residues. The CDR3 spells CASSLQDQPQHF. CDR3 sequence (DNA): TGTGCCAGCAGCCTGCAAGATCAGCCCCAGCATTTT.

Notes on this clone: The sample contains more than one DNA sequence encoding this CDR3. CDR3 nucleotides: TGTGCCAGCAGTGAAGGCGGCAGCTCCTACGAGCAGTACTTC. Translating it yields CASSEGGSSYEQYF. The chain has TRBV2 and TRBJ2-7; D uncertain. This CDR3 contains 14 residues. The V end lost 1 base, the J end lost 0 bases, and 7 bases lay between the germline ends. In germline, CDR1 is SNHLY, CDR2 FYNNEI.

The chain couples TRBV2 to TRBJ2-3; the D gene is possibly TRBD1 (6 bases). Deletions cut 8 bases from V and 2 bases from J, with 17 bases between. CDR3 length: 15 amino acids. Germline assignment: CDR1 SNHLY and CDR2 FYNNEI. DNA for the CDR3: TGTGCCAGCCTCCCGGGACATCTCTCCACAGATACGCAGTATTTT. Protein product: CASLPGHLSTDTQYF.

The chain joins TRBV5-1 to TRBJ2-1; a possible D gene is TRBD1 (7 bases). The CDR3 has 14 residues. Germline V CDR1 and CDR2: SGHRS, YFSETQ. V shed 4 bases and J shed 4 bases, with 12 bases lying between them. The CDR3 DNA follows: TGCGCCAGCAGCGACCAGGGGGGATACAATGAGCAGTTCTTC. This translates into CASSDQGGYNEQFF. Full variable domain (remainder filled in from reference TRBV5-1 and TRBJ2-1): KAGVTQTPRYLIKTRGQQVTLSCSPISGHRSVSWYQQTPGQGLQFLFEYFSETQRNKGNFPGRFSGRQFSNSRSEMNVSTLELGDSALYLCASSDQGGYNEQFFGPGTRLTVL.

This sequence joins TRBV5-1 and TRBJ1-5; maybe TRBD1 (6 bases). Germline V gene data show CDR1 as SGHRS and CDR2 as YFSETQ. With 4 bases removed from V and 0 bases from J, the gap between germline ends came to 14 bases. There are 16 residues in the CDR3. CDR3: CASSLGTPNSNQPQHF. DNA of the CDR3: TGCGCCAGCAGCCTAGGGACACCGAATAGCAATCAGCCCCAGCATTTT.

A few counts support this clone. J is TRBJ1-5 and V is TRBV5-4; D remains unclear. The V gene's germline CDR1 is SGHNT and CDR2 YYREEE (reference sequence). The CDR3 is 13 residues long. V shed 4 bases and J shed 6 bases, with 11 bases lying between them. For the CDR3, the DNA is TGTGCCAGCAGCCCCGATCGAGGTCAGCCCCAGCATTTT. It encodes CASSPDRGQPQHF.

The chain couples TRBV7-9 to TRBJ1-1; no firm D call. CDR3 size: 14 residues. The V gene's germline CDR1 is SEHNR and CDR2 FQNEAQ (reference sequence). The V end was cut by 5 bases, the J end by 2 bases, with 12 bases between. The CDR3 reads CASSRRKLNTEAFF. CDR3 DNA: TGTGCCAGCAGCCGGAGAAAGCTCAACACTGAAGCTTTCTTT.

CDR3 region: CASSFRERNTEAFF. The CDR3 nucleotides read TGCGCCAGCAGCTTCAGGGAGAGGAACACTGAAGCTTTCTTT. The J gene is TRBJ1-1, the V gene TRBV5-1; a weak D match, TRBD1 (5 bases). Deletions cut 2 bases from V and 1 base from J, with 9 bases between. This CDR3 contains 14 residues. Per germline, CDR1 SGHRS and CDR2 YFSETQ.

The chain uses TRBV2 and TRBJ2-3; TRBD2 matches at 14 bases. The CDR3 consists of 15 residues. The germline V gene has CDR1 SNHLY and CDR2 FYNNEI. Trimming at V came to 6 bases and at J to 5 bases, leaving 4 bases not matched to a gene. CDR3 bases: TGTGCCAGCAGGAGACTAGCGGGGGGGAAAGATACGCAGTATTTT. Translated: CASRRLAGGKDTQYF.

The CDR3 coding sequence is TGTGCCATCAGTCCAACGCAAGAGACCCAGTACTTC. It specifies CAISPTQETQYF. This sequence joins TRBV10-3 and TRBJ2-5; D not resolved. The V end lost 5 bases, the J end lost 2 bases, and 6 bases lay between the germline ends. The CDR3 extends over 12 amino acids. Per the germline V gene, CDR1 is ENHRY and CDR2 is SYGVKD.

The chain joins TRBV7-8 to TRBJ1-5, with D unclear. CDR3 size: 13 residues. Germline V gene sequence: CDR1 SGHVS, CDR2 FQNEAQ. Trimming took off 5 bases at V and 5 bases at J, with 10 bases between the two ends. Written as DNA, the CDR3 is TGTGCCAGCAGCACCTATCCTGATCAGCCCCAGCATTTT. As protein: CASSTYPDQPQHF.

The V gene is TRBV5-4, the J gene TRBJ1-2, with 7 bases lining up with TRBD1. CDR3 length: 15 amino acids. J lost 6 bases, V lost 1 base, and 9 bases had no gene match. The germline V gene has CDR1 SGHNT and CDR2 YYREEE (reference sequence). CDR3 nucleotides: TGTGCCAGCAGCTTGAGGGCTACAGGGGCGGATGGCTACACCTTC. Its protein product is CASSLRATGADGYTF. The variable domain in full, completed from reference TRBV5-4 and TRBJ1-2, reads ETGVTQSPTHLIKTRGQQVTLRCSSQSGHNTVSWYQQALGQGPQFIFQYYREEENGRGNFPPRFSGLQFPNYSSELNVNALELDDSALYLCASSLRATGADGYTFGSGTRLTVV.

A word on this clone: The sample has other DNA sequences that encode this CDR3 too. This chain joins TRBV30 and TRBJ1-3, with D unclear. V lost 0 bases and J 2 bases, leaving 5 bases between the germline ends. The germline V gene encodes CDR1 GTSNPN and CDR2 SVGIG (reference sequence). This CDR3 has 13 amino acids. The CDR3 sequence is CAWSVTAGNTIYF. The DNA for the CDR3 is TGTGCCTGGAGTGTTACAGCTGGAAACACCATATATTTT.

The chain links TRBV11-2 to TRBJ2-3; D is unresolved. The CDR3 spans 14 residues. V was clipped by 2 bases and J by 5 bases, with 11 bases between them. CDR1 SGHAT and CDR2 FQNNGV come from the germline V gene. The CDR3 bases are TGTGCCAGCAGCTTATCAGCAGGTATAGATACGCAGTATTTT. Translated, it gives CASSLSAGIDTQYF. The variable domain in full, completed from reference TRBV11-2 and TRBJ2-3, reads EAGVAQSPRYKIIEKRQSVAFWCNPISGHATLYWYQQILGQGPKLLIQFQNNGVVDDSQLPKDRFSAERLKGVDSTLKIQPAKLEDSAVYLCASSLSAGIDTQYFGPGTRLTVL.

This clone was detected many times. The gene calls are TRBV6-1 and TRBJ1-2; perhaps TRBD1 as D (6 bases). Per the germline V gene, CDR1 is MNHNS and CDR2 is SASEGT. This CDR3 contains 15 residues. Deletions cut 0 bases from V and 8 bases from J, with 16 bases between. The CDR3 is CASSEAGQGRGGYTF. The CDR3 coding sequence is TGTGCCAGCAGTGAAGCAGGGCAGGGGAGAGGAGGCTACACCTTC.

The rearrangement joins TRBV10-1 to TRBJ2-3; 10 bases are a match to TRBD2. The germline V gene has CDR1 WNHNN and CDR2 SYGVQD (reference sequence). This CDR3 spans 16 amino acids. V lost 2 bases to trimming and J lost 6 bases; unmatched junction nucleotides: 8. CDR3 nucleotides: TGCGCCAGCAGTGAGGATCCAGCGGGAGGGGCCGATACGCAGTATTTT. This encodes CASSEDPAGGADTQYF.

The rearrangement joins TRBV18 to TRBJ2-5; D is possibly TRBD1 or TRBD2 (6 bases each). V was shortened by 3 bases and J by 8 bases, with 16 bases between the two germline ends. Germline V CDR1 and CDR2: KGHSH, LQKENI. The CDR3 is 14 amino acids. CDR3 sequence: CASSPLNEGGTQYF. The CDR3 nucleotides read TGTGCCAGCTCACCTCTGAATGAGGGGGGCACCCAGTACTTC. The full variable domain, rest sourced from reference TRBV18 and TRBJ2-5, is NAGVMQNPRHLVRRRGQEARLRCSPMKGHSHVYWYRQLPEEGLKFMVYLQKENIIDESGMPKERFSAEFPKEGPSILRIQQVVRGDSAAYFCASSPLNEGGTQYFGPGTRLLVL.

The rearrangement uses TRBV7-3 and TRBJ2-2, with D possibly being TRBD2 (5 bases). Looked up from germline, CDR1 is SGHTA and CDR2 is FQGTGA. V was pared by 2 bases and J by 3 bases, with 10 bases between. This CDR3 has 15 residues. The CDR3: CASSLLGEDTGELFF. The CDR3 nucleotides read TGTGCCAGCAGCTTATTGGGAGAGGACACCGGGGAGCTGTTTTTT. The whole variable domain, filled in from reference TRBV7-3 and TRBJ2-2, reads GAGVSQTPSNKVTEKGKYVELRCDPISGHTALYWYRQSLGQGPEFLIYFQGTGAADDSGLPNDRFFAVRPEGSVSTLKIQRTERGDSAVYLCASSLLGEDTGELFFGEGSRLTVL.